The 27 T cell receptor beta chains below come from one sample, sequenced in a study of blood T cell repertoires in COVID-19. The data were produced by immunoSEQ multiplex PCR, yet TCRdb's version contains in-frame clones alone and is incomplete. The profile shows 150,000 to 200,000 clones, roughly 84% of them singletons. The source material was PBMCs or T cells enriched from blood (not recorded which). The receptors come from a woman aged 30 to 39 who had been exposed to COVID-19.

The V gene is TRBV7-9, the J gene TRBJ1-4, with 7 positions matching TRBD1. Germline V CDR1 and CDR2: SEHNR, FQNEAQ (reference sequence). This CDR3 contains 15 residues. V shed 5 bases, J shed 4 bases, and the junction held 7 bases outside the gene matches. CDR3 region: CASSIGGQYNEKLFF. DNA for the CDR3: TGTGCCAGCAGCATAGGGGGACAGTATAATGAAAAACTGTTTTTT.

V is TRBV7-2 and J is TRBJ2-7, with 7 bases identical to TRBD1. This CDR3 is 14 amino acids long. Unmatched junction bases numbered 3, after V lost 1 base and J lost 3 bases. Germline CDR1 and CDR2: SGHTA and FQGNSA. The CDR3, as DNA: TGTGCCAGCAGCTTAGTCCGGGACAGCTACGAGCAGTACTTC. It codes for CASSLVRDSYEQYF.

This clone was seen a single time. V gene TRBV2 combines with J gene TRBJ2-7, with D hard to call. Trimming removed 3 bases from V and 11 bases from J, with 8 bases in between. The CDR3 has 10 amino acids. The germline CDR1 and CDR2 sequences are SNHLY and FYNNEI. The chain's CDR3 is CASSDREEYF. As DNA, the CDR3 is TGTGCCAGCAGTGACCGAGAGGAGTACTTC.

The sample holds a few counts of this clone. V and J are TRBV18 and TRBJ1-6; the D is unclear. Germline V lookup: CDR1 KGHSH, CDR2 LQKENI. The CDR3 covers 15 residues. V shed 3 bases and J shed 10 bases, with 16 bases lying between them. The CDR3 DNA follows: TGTGCCAGCTCACCGCGGCGTCAGTCTGAGTCACCCCTCCACTTT. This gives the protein CASSPRRQSESPLHF.

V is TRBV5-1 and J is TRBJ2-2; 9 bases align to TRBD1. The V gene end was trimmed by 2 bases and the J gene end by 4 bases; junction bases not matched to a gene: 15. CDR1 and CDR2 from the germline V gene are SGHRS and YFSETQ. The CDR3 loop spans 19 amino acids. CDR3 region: CASSFEGDRVYRGTGELFF. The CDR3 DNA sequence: TGCGCCAGCAGCTTTGAGGGGGACAGGGTATACCGAGGCACCGGGGAGCTGTTTTTT.

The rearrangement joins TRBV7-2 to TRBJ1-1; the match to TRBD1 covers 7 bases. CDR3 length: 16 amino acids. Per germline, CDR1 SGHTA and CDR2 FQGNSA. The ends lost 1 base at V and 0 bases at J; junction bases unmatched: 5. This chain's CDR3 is CASSLEWDSLNTEAFF. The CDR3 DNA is TGTGCCAGCAGCTTAGAGTGGGACAGCTTGAACACTGAAGCTTTCTTT.

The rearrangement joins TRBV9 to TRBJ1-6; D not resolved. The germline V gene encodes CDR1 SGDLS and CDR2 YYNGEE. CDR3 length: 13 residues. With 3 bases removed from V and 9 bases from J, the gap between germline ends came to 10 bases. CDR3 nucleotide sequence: TGTGCCAGCAGCGCCCTAGTGAGTTCACCCCTCCACTTT. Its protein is CASSALVSSPLHF.

CDR3: CASSGGSRGNQPQHF. CDR3 DNA sequence: TGTGCCAGCAGCGGGGGGAGTCGGGGCAATCAGCCCCAGCATTTT. The V gene is TRBV11-2, the J gene TRBJ1-5; TRBD1 is a possible D gene (5 bases). V was trimmed by 5 bases and J by 2 bases, leaving 13 bases between them. CDR1 is SGHAT and CDR2 is FQNNGV in the germline V gene. The CDR3 consists of 15 residues.

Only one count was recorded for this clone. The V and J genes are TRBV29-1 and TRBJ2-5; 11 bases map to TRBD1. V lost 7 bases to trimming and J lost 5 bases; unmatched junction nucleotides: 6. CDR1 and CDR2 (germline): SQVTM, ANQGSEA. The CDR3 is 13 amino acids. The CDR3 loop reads CSEGQGAYETQYF. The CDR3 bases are TGCAGCGAAGGACAGGGGGCCTACGAGACCCAGTACTTC.

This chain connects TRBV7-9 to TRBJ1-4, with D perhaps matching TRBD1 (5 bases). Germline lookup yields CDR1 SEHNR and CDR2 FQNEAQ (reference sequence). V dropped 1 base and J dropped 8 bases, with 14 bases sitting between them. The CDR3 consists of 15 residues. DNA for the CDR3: TGTGCCAGCAGCTTAGGAAGGGGTACTGAGGAAAAACTGTTTTTT. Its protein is CASSLGRGTEEKLFF.

CDR3 DNA: TGTGCCAGCAGCCTCCGGACAGGGGAGGATGAAAAACTGTTTTTT. Protein product: CASSLRTGEDEKLFF. The chain is built from TRBV13 and TRBJ1-4, with 9 nucleotides matching TRBD1. The germline gives CDR1 PRHDT, CDR2 FYEKMQ (reference sequence). This CDR3 is built from 15 residues. The V segment lost 5 bases and the J segment 6 bases; nucleotides outside the gene matches: 7.

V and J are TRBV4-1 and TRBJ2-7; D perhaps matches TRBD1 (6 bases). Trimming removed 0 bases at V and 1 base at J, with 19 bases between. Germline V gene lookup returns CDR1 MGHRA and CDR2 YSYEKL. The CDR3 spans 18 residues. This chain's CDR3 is CASSQDRQGPHISYEQYF. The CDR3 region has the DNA TGCGCCAGCAGCCAAGATCGGCAGGGGCCGCATATATCCTACGAGCAGTACTTC.

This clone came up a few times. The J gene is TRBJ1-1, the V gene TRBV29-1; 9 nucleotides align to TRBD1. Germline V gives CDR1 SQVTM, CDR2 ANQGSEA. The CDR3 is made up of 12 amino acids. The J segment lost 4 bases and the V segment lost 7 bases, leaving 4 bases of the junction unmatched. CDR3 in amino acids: CSARDRVTEAFF. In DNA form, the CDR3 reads TGCAGCGCCCGGGACAGGGTCACTGAAGCTTTCTTT.

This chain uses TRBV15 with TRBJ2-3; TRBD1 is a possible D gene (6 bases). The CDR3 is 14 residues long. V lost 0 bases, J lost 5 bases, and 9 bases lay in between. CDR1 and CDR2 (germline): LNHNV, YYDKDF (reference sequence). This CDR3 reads CATSRDRGGDTQYF. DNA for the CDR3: TGTGCCACCAGCAGAGACAGGGGCGGAGATACGCAGTATTTT.

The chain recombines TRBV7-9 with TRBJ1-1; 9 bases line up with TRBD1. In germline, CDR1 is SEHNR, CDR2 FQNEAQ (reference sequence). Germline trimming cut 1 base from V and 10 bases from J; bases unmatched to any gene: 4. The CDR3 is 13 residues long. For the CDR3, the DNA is TGTGCCAGCAGCTTAGACAGGGGGCGCCGAGCTTTCTTT. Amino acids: CASSLDRGRRAFF.

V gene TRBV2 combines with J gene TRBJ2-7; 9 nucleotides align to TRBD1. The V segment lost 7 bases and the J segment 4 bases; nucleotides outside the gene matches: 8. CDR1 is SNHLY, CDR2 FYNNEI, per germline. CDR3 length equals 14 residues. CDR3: CASNRQGDEYEQYF. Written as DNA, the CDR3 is TGTGCCAGCAACAGACAGGGGGATGAATACGAGCAGTACTTC.

CDR3 bases: TGTGCCTGGATCCGGGACAGGGTTAACTATGGCTACACCTTC. Its translation is CAWIRDRVNYGYTF. The chain uses TRBV30 and TRBJ1-2; 9 positions agree with TRBD1. Germline V gene sequence: CDR1 GTSNPN, CDR2 SVGIG (reference sequence). V lost 4 bases, J lost 1 base, and 4 bases stayed unmatched. The CDR3 sequence is 14 residues long.

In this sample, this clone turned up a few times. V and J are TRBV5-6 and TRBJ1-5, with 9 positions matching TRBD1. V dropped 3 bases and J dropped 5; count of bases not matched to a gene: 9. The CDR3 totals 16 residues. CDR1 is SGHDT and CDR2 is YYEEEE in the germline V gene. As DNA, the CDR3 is TGTGCCAGCAGCTCATACAGGGGGCAGGTTGATCAGCCCCAGCATTTT. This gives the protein CASSSYRGQVDQPQHF.

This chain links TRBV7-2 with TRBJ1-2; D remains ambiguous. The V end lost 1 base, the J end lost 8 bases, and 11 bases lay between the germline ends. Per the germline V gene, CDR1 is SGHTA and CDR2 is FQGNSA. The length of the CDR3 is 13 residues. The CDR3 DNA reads TGTGCCAGCAGCTTAGTTTCGGTCAAGGGCTACACCTTC. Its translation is CASSLVSVKGYTF.

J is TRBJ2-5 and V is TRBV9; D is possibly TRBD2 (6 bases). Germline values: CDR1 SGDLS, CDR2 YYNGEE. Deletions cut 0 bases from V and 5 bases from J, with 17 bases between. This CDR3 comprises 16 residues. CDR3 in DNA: TGTGCCAGCAGCGTAGGGCAGGGAGGATGGGTTGAGACCCAGTACTTC. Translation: CASSVGQGGWVETQYF.

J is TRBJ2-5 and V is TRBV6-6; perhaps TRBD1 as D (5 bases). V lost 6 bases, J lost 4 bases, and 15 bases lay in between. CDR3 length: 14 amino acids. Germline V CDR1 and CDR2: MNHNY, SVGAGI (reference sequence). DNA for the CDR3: TGTGCCAGCAGCAGACAGCCCAAGGCAGAGACCCAGTACTTC. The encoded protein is CASSRQPKAETQYF.

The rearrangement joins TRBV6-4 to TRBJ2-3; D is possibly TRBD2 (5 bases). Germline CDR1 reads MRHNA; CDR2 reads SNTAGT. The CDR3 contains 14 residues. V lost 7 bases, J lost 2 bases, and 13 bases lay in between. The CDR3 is CASKELVITDTQYF. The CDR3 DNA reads TGTGCCAGCAAAGAACTAGTAATCACAGATACGCAGTATTTT.

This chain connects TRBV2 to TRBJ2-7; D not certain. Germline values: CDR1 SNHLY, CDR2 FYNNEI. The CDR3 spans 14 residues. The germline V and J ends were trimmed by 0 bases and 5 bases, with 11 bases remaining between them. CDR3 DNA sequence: TGTGCCAGCAGTGAAGCGCCAGGAATGGACGAGCAGTACTTC. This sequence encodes CASSEAPGMDEQYF.

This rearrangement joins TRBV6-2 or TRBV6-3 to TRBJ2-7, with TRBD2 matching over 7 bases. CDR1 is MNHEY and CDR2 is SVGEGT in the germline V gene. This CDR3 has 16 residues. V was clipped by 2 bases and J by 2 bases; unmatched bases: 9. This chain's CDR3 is CASSYTGERGTYEQYF. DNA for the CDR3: TGTGCCAGCAGTTACACTGGGGAGCGGGGAACCTACGAGCAGTACTTC.

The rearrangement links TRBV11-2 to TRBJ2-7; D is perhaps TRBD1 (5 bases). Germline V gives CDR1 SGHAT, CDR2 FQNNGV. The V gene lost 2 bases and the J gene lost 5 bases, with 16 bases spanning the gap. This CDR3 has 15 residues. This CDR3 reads CASSLQGIGFDEQYF. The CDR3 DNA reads TGTGCCAGCAGCTTACAGGGAATTGGCTTCGACGAGCAGTACTTC.

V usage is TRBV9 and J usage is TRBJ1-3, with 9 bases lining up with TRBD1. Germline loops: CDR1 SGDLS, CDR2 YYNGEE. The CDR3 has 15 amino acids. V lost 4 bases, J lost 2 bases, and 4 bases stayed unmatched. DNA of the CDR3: TGTGCCAGCAGCCCCGGGACAGGGACTGGAAACACCATATATTTT. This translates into CASSPGTGTGNTIYF. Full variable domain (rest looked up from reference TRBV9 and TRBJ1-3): DSGVTQTPKHLITATGQRVTLRCSPRSGDLSVYWYQQSLDQGLQFLIQYYNGEERAKGNILERFSAQQFPDLHSELNLSSLELGDSALYFCASSPGTGTGNTIYFGEGSWLTVV.

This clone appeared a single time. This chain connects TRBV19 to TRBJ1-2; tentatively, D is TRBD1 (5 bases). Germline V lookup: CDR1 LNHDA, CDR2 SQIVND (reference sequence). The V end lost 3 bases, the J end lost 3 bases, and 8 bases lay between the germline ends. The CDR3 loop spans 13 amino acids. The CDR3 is CASSMGTYYGYTF. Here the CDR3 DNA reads TGTGCCAGTAGTATGGGGACTTACTATGGCTACACCTTC.